This entry lists 12 T cell receptor beta chains sequenced from one sample in a study of regulatory T cells in long-lasting Graves disease. Construction of TCR beta libraries relied on iRepertoire HTBI primers and on Arm-PCR targeting CDR3 regions. MiXCR, run by TCRdb on the multiplex PCR reads, gives a single entry per CDR3 protein. The sample has a few hundred thousand distinct CDR3 sequences, 10% to 15% seen once. Noted time point: newly diagnosed GD, antithyroid drugs for less than 3 months. PBMC-derived RNA was used for the TCR library. The same specimen was also included in a second study, on T cells in Graves' hyperthyroidism and ophthalmopathy.

The sequencing used peripheral blood mononuclear cells (PBMCs), collected at new diagnosis, from a patient treated with antithyroid drugs. The receptors stem from a woman aged 18-29 years with Graves disease.

This clonotype was counted many times. V is TRBV9 and J is TRBJ1-1; D might be TRBD1 (6 bases). The CDR3 runs 16 residues. V gave up 1 base and J gave up 1 base, with 14 bases separating them. Per the germline V gene, CDR1 is SGDLS and CDR2 is YYNGEE. CDR3 sequence: CASSVSTGKENTEAFF. CDR3 nucleotide sequence: TGTGCCAGCAGCGTATCGACAGGTAAAGAGAACACTGAAGCTTTCTTT.

This clonotype was found many times. The rearrangement links TRBV7-9 to TRBJ2-7; 9 nucleotides align to TRBD2. Losses at the gene ends were 5 bases for V and 0 bases for J; bases not matched to a gene: 8. CDR3 length: 16 residues. Germline lookup yields CDR1 SEHNR and CDR2 FQNEAQ (reference sequence). CDR3 nucleotide sequence: TGTGCCAGCAGCAGAATAGCGGGAGCGTTCTCCTACGAGCAGTACTTC. This sequence encodes CASSRIAGAFSYEQYF.

The sample holds many counts of this clonotype. CDR3 amino acids: CARTAIRSGANVLTF. The CDR3 bases are TGTGCCAGGACTGCTATTCGCTCTGGGGCCAACGTCCTGACTTTC. The rearrangement joins TRBV2 to TRBJ2-6; D is ambiguous. V was trimmed by 9 bases and J by 0 bases, leaving 12 bases between them. There are 15 residues in the CDR3. CDR1 SNHLY and CDR2 FYNNEI come from the germline V gene. The entire variable domain, with the rest obtained from reference TRBV2 and TRBJ2-6, is as follows: EPEVTQTPSHQVTQMGQEVILRCVPISNHLYFYWYRQILGQKVEFLVSFYNNEISEKSEIFDDQFSVERPDGSNFTLKIRSTKLEDSAMYFCARTAIRSGANVLTFGAGSRLTVL.

As to this clonotype: Since a much larger clone is just one base distant, this may be a read error. The chain combines TRBV10-3 with TRBJ2-3; 11 positions agree with TRBD2. Trimming removed 6 bases from V and 1 base from J; junction bases left unmatched: 3. This CDR3 is 15 amino acids long. From germline, CDR1 is ENHRY and CDR2 SYGVKD. The CDR3 DNA reads TGTGCCATCAGGCTACTAGCGGGGGGCACAGATACGCAGTATTTT. It encodes CAIRLLAGGTDTQYF.

This clonotype was observed at least ten times. The rearrangement uses TRBV20-1 and TRBJ2-7; no definite D call. The V gene lost 1 base and the J gene lost 3 bases, with 13 bases spanning the gap. The germline V gene encodes CDR1 DFQATT and CDR2 SNEGSKA (reference sequence). The length of the CDR3 is 14 residues. The CDR3 sequence is CSARAQGKDYEQYV. The CDR3 coding sequence is TGCAGTGCTAGAGCCCAAGGGAAAGACTACGAGCAGTACGTC.

This clonotype was recorded many times. The chain recombines TRBV20-1 with TRBJ2-3; D possibly uses TRBD1 or TRBD2 (5 bases each). Trimming took 6 bases from V and 2 from J, leaving 9 bases between them. The CDR3 sequence is 12 residues long. The germline V gene has CDR1 DFQATT and CDR2 SNEGSKA (reference sequence). CDR3 in amino acids: CSAGTDTDTQYF. The DNA of the CDR3 is TGCAGTGCGGGGACGGACACAGATACGCAGTATTTT.

This clonotype was detected many times. The chain is built from TRBV7-9 and TRBJ2-1, with 11 nucleotides matching TRBD2. CDR1 is SEHNR and CDR2 is FQNEAQ in the germline V gene (reference sequence). CDR3 length: 15 residues. The junction had 15 bases not matched to a gene; V was cut back by 5 bases and J by 15 bases. The CDR3 reads CASSRRGTSGPPGFF. CDR3 DNA: TGTGCCAGCAGCCGCCGGGGGACTAGCGGACCGCCGGGGTTCTTC.

The gene calls are TRBV24-1 and TRBJ2-1; D not certain. Germline V gene lookup returns CDR1 KGHDR and CDR2 SFDVKD. V lost 5 bases and J 5 bases, leaving 12 bases between the germline ends. The CDR3 consists of 14 residues. The CDR3 is CATSVSGRDNEQFF. The CDR3 coding sequence is TGTGCCACCAGTGTATCGGGCCGGGACAATGAGCAGTTCTTC.

This clonotype was observed at least ten times. The V call is TRBV20-1, the J call TRBJ2-1; D remains unclear. The germline gives CDR1 DFQATT, CDR2 SNEGSKA (reference sequence). Trimming took 2 bases from V and 2 from J, leaving 13 bases between them. CDR3 length equals 15 residues. In DNA form, the CDR3 reads TGCAGTGCTAGAAAGGACGTGACGCCCTACAATGAGCAGTTCTTC. Residues: CSARKDVTPYNEQFF.

This clonotype was counted many times. This chain joins TRBV4-1 and TRBJ1-1; D call uncertain. CDR3 length equals 13 residues. From germline, CDR1 is MGHRA and CDR2 YSYEKL. V gave up 1 base and J gave up 10 bases, with 13 bases separating them. The CDR3 nucleotides read TGCGCCAGCAGCCAAGTCGCCGACCTATTAGCTTTCTTT. This sequence encodes CASSQVADLLAFF.

This clonotype was recorded at least ten times. CDR3: CASSLSLFTGELFF. The DNA for the CDR3 is TGTGCCAGCAGTTTATCCCTTTTCACCGGGGAGCTGTTTTTT. The genes are TRBV28 and TRBJ2-2; D gene unclear. V lost 1 base and J lost 4, with 7 bases in between. The germline gives CDR1 MDHEN, CDR2 SYDVKM. This CDR3 has 14 amino acids.

This clonotype was recorded at least ten times. This chain joins TRBV6-2 or TRBV6-3 and TRBJ2-7; perhaps TRBD1 as D (6 bases). CDR3 size: 15 residues. Looked up from germline, CDR1 is MNHEY and CDR2 is SVGEGT. V was pared by 10 bases and J by 0 bases, with 19 bases between. For the CDR3, the DNA is TGTGCCACCACTGAGAGGGACAAGAGCTCCTACGAGCAGTACTTC. It is translated as CATTERDKSSYEQYF.